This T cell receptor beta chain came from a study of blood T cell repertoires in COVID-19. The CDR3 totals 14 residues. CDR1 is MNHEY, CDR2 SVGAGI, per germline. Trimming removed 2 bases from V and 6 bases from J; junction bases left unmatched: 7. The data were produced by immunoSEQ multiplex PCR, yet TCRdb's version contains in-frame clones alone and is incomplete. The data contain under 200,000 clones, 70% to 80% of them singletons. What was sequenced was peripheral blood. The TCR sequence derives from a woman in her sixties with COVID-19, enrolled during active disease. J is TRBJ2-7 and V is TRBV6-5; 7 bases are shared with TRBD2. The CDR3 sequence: CASSYLGEGSEQYF. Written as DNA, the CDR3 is TGTGCCAGCAGTTACCTAGGGGAGGGAAGCGAGCAGTACTTC.